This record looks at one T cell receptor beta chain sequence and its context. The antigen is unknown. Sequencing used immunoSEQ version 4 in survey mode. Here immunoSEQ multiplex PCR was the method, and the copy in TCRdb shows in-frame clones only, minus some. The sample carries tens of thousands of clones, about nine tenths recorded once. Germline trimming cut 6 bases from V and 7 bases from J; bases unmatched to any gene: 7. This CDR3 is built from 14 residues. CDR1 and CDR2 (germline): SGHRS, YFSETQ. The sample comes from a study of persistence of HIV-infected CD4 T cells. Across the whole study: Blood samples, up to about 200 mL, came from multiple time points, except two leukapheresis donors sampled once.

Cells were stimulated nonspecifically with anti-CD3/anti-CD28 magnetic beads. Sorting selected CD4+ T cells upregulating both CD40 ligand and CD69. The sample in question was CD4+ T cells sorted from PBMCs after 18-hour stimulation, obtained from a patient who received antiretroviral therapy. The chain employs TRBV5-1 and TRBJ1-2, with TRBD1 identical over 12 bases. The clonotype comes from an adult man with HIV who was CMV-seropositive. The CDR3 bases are TGCGCCAGCAACCGGGACAGGGGGCAACCTGGCTACACCTTC. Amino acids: CASNRDRGQPGYTF.